This T cell receptor (beta chain) was captured by sequencing in a study of T cell responses to AZD1222 COVID-19 vaccine. Using immunoSEQ multiplex PCR, the repertoire was profiled, and TCRdb retains in-frame clones only, with some absent. The table has around 99,000 clones, just over 90% seen once. Pooled in the analysis were second doses at about 4 or about 12 weeks. This clone has a single count. The antigen is undetermined. General study results and limits: Spike was spanned by vaccine-associated CD4 TCRs, which were dominant at 160-218 and 743-854.

The CDR3 sequence is 16 residues long. V was cut by 4 bases and J by 8 bases, with 21 bases left in between. In germline, CDR1 is MNHEY, CDR2 SVGAGI. The chain joins TRBV6-5 to TRBJ2-1; a possible D gene is TRBD2 (6 bases). The specimen was peripheral blood, collected 28 days after the second AZD1222 dose. This receptor was identified in an adult who received the AZD1222 COVID-19 vaccine. CDR3 in DNA: TGTGCCAGCAGTTCCTCGTCGGGGGATAGTGGCTATGAGCAGTTCTTC. This gives the protein CASSSSSGDSGYEQFF.